These 20 T cell receptor beta chains originate from one sample sequenced in a study of cytomegalovirus exposure and HLA in healthy donors. PCR employed 60 Vbeta and 13 Jbeta primers. Assay: immunoSEQ multiplex PCR; the TCRdb copy retains only in-frame clones and omits some. The sample carries some 200,000 clones, about 80% recorded once. The specimen sequenced was PBMCs. These receptors originate from a man between 18 and 35 years old in good health and CMV-seronegative.

The chain carries TRBV9 and TRBJ2-3; TRBD2 aligns across 8 bases. Looked up from germline, CDR1 is SGDLS and CDR2 is YYNGEE. The J segment lost 4 bases and the V segment lost 3 bases, leaving 4 bases of the junction unmatched. The CDR3 loop spans 14 amino acids. CDR3 in DNA: TGTGCCAGCAGCGAGAGGACTAGCTCAGATACGCAGTATTTT. Its translation: CASSERTSSDTQYF.

The J gene is TRBJ2-1, the V gene TRBV10-3, with a tentative D call TRBD1 (5 bases). Germline V CDR1 and CDR2: ENHRY, SYGVKD. The CDR3 loop spans 12 amino acids. The V end lost 3 bases, the J end lost 9 bases, and 9 bases lay between the germline ends. The CDR3 DNA follows: TGTGCCATCAGTGACAGGGTTGGTGAGCAGTTCTTC. Translating gives CAISDRVGEQFF.

The V and J genes are TRBV5-8 and TRBJ1-1; D is unclear. Germline assignment: CDR1 SGHTS and CDR2 YDEGEE. The CDR3 is 14 residues long. V lost 0 bases and J lost 2, with 8 bases in between. The CDR3 coding sequence is TGTGCCAGCAGCTTGGAGTTAGAAAACACTGAAGCTTTCTTT. Translation: CASSLELENTEAFF.

This sequence joins TRBV5-4 and TRBJ2-7; D is undetermined. V dropped 4 bases and J dropped 1 base, with 12 bases sitting between them. Germline V lookup: CDR1 SGHNT, CDR2 YYREEE (reference sequence). The CDR3 length is 14 residues. CDR3 DNA sequence: TGTGCCAGCAGCCGCGGTGGTGATTCCTACGAGCAGTACTTC. Amino acid sequence: CASSRGGDSYEQYF.

The chain joins TRBV4-1 to TRBJ2-7; 8 bases align to TRBD2. Per germline, CDR1 MGHRA and CDR2 YSYEKL. The CDR3 sequence is 16 residues long. After removal of 1 base from V and 2 bases from J, the junction contained 7 bases not matched to a gene. The CDR3, as DNA: TGCGCCAGCAGCCAAGGCTCCGGGAGGGCCACCTACGAGCAGTACTTC. It translates to CASSQGSGRATYEQYF.

The chain is built from TRBV5-4 and TRBJ2-7; 13 nucleotides agree with TRBD2. The CDR3 extends over 15 amino acids. The V segment lost 4 bases and the J segment 6 bases; nucleotides outside the gene matches: 7. The germline V gene has CDR1 SGHNT and CDR2 YYREEE (reference sequence). The DNA of the CDR3 is TGTGCCAGCAGCCAACGGACTAGCGGGAGTATCGAGCAGTACTTC. This sequence encodes CASSQRTSGSIEQYF.

Only one count was recorded for this clone. The chain joins TRBV10-3 to TRBJ1-3, with a weak D call TRBD1 (5 bases). V lost 3 bases and J lost 4, with 13 bases in between. The CDR3 sequence is 15 residues long. Germline CDR1 ENHRY, CDR2 SYGVKD. The CDR3 region has the DNA TGTGCCATCAGTGATTATCAGGGCCCCGGAAACACCATATATTTT. It specifies CAISDYQGPGNTIYF.

The V call is TRBV5-4, the J call TRBJ2-2; TRBD1 matches at 7 bases. Germline-derived CDR1 and CDR2 are SGHNT and YYREEE (reference sequence). V trimming: 4 bases; J trimming: 8 bases; junction bases outside the gene matches: 8. The CDR3 loop spans 14 amino acids. CDR3 sequence: CASSPRQGPGELFF. Here the CDR3 DNA reads TGTGCCAGCAGCCCTAGACAGGGTCCGGGGGAGCTGTTTTTT.

The count of this clone is one. The rearrangement uses TRBV6-9 and TRBJ1-2; 9 bases agree with TRBD1. Trimming took 4 bases from V and 7 from J; bases not matched to a gene: 7. The CDR3 has 14 amino acids. CDR1 MNHGY and CDR2 SVAAGI come from the germline V gene. CDR3 coding DNA: TGTGCCAGCAGTTCTCGGGACAGGGCAGTTGGCTACACCTTC. Its protein is CASSSRDRAVGYTF.

The CDR3 reads CASSISSLSNQPQHF. The CDR3 DNA sequence: TGTGCCAGTAGTATTAGCAGTTTGAGCAATCAGCCCCAGCATTTT. The chain combines TRBV19 with TRBJ1-5; no definite D call. Germline CDR1 reads LNHDA; CDR2 reads SQIVND (reference sequence). V was clipped by 3 bases and J by 1 base, with 10 bases between them. The CDR3 runs 15 residues.

V gene TRBV10-2 combines with J gene TRBJ2-1, with TRBD2 matching 14 bases. There are 21 residues in the CDR3. The junction had 23 bases not matched to a gene; V was cut back by 6 bases and J by 7 bases. Germline CDR1 reads WSHSY; CDR2 reads SAAADI. The CDR3 DNA reads as TGCGCCAGCAGCGATAGGGCCGCGACTAGCGGGAGGGGGTTTTCGGGAAATGAGCAGTTCTTC. It specifies CASSDRAATSGRGFSGNEQFF.

The genes are TRBV15 and TRBJ2-1; 11 nucleotides align to TRBD1. Looked up from germline, CDR1 is LNHNV and CDR2 is YYDKDF (reference sequence). The CDR3 contains 16 residues. J lost 4 bases, V lost 3 bases, and 5 bases had no gene match. The CDR3 nucleotides are TGTGCCACCAGCAGCTTAGGGACAGGGGGTTACAATGAGCAGTTCTTC. Translation: CATSSLGTGGYNEQFF. Combining the CDR3 with reference TRBV15 and TRBJ2-1 gives the whole variable domain DAMVIQNPRYQVTQFGKPVTLSCSQTLNHNVMYWYQQKSSQAPKLLFHYYDKDFNNEADTPDNFQSRRPNTSFCFLDIRSPGLGDTAMYLCATSSLGTGGYNEQFFGPGTRLTVL.

The chain links TRBV7-6 to TRBJ2-7, with a possible D match to TRBD2 (6 bases). Germline V lookup: CDR1 SGHVS, CDR2 FNYEAQ. Deletions cut 5 bases from V and 5 bases from J, with 16 bases between. CDR3 length: 14 amino acids. The CDR3 sequence is CASSLLGDFNEQYF. DNA for the CDR3: TGTGCCAGCAGCCTACTGGGGGACTTTAACGAGCAGTACTTC.

This chain links TRBV6-5 with TRBJ1-1; the D gene is possibly TRBD1 (5 bases). Trimming removed 6 bases at V and 1 base at J, with 12 bases between. The germline V gene has CDR1 MNHEY and CDR2 SVGAGI. The CDR3 spans 14 residues. CDR3 sequence reads: CASSYHDRNTEAFF. CDR3 sequence (DNA): TGTGCCAGCAGCTACCATGACAGGAACACTGAAGCTTTCTTT.

The J gene is TRBJ2-7, the V gene TRBV6-1; TRBD1 is a possible D gene (5 bases). Trimming pared 6 bases from V and 3 bases from J, leaving 9 bases between. This CDR3 region has 12 residues. Germline values: CDR1 MNHNS, CDR2 SASEGT. The CDR3: CASSIDSYEQYF. The CDR3 region has the DNA TGTGCCAGCAGCATAGACAGCTACGAGCAGTACTTC.

The chain is built from TRBV10-3 and TRBJ2-2; 9 bases fit TRBD2. Unmatched junction bases numbered 8, after V lost 3 bases and J lost 3 bases. The CDR3 has 17 amino acids. CDR1 and CDR2 (germline): ENHRY, SYGVKD. The CDR3 protein is CAISELSGRTHTGELFF. As DNA, the CDR3 is TGTGCCATCAGTGAATTGAGCGGGAGGACTCACACCGGGGAGCTGTTTTTT.

The chain carries TRBV28 and TRBJ2-3; 11 bases line up with TRBD2. Germline V CDR1 and CDR2: MDHEN, SYDVKM. Trimming took 6 bases from V and 3 from J; bases not matched to a gene: 8. This CDR3 is built from 16 residues. The CDR3 spells CASSITSGSRTDTQYF. For the CDR3, the DNA is TGTGCCAGCAGCATAACTAGCGGGAGTAGAACAGATACGCAGTATTTT.

This rearrangement joins TRBV27 to TRBJ1-1; D possibly corresponds to TRBD1 (6 bases). Trimming cost V 4 bases and J 8 bases, with 11 bases left between them. Germline-derived CDR1 and CDR2 are MNHEY and SMNVEV (reference sequence). This CDR3 comprises 12 residues. CDR3 amino acids: CASSSGRGEAFF. The CDR3 DNA is TGTGCCAGCAGTTCTGGCAGGGGCGAAGCTTTCTTT.

The chain uses TRBV11-2 and TRBJ2-5, with 12 bases identical to TRBD2. The CDR3 length is 18 residues. V was clipped by 5 bases and J by 2 bases; unmatched bases: 12. The germline CDR1 and CDR2 sequences are SGHAT and FQNNGV. This CDR3 is CASSPGTSGFRLQETQYF. As DNA, the CDR3 is TGTGCCAGCAGCCCCGGGACTAGCGGGTTCAGACTACAAGAGACCCAGTACTTC. The entire variable domain, with the rest obtained from reference TRBV11-2 and TRBJ2-5, is as follows: EAGVAQSPRYKIIEKRQSVAFWCNPISGHATLYWYQQILGQGPKLLIQFQNNGVVDDSQLPKDRFSAERLKGVDSTLKIQPAKLEDSAVYLCASSPGTSGFRLQETQYFGPGTRLLVL.

The chain uses TRBV30 and TRBJ2-1; D may be TRBD2 (6 bases). Germline V CDR1 and CDR2: GTSNPN, SVGIG (reference sequence). Trimming shortened V by 0 bases and J by 10 bases, and 10 bases separated the two germline ends. The CDR3 is made up of 12 amino acids. The CDR3 coding sequence is TGTGCCTGGAGTGTGACTAGTGAGGAGCAGTTCTTC. Translating gives CAWSVTSEEQFF.